This is a list of T cell receptor beta chains from one sample in a study of STAT3 mutations in large granular lymphocyte leukemia. Using immunoSEQ multiplex PCR, the repertoire was profiled, and TCRdb retains in-frame clones only, with some absent. The sample has around 4,000 clones, approximately 82% seen once. Sequencing was performed on peripheral blood mononuclear cells. These receptors all come from a man aged 40-50 years with T-cell large granular lymphocyte leukemia. Some clones in this sample may be carry-over from other donors' samples. CDR3s include the opening cysteine and the closing phenylalanine or tryptophan. The order of the fields is clone size, D gene, V gene, J gene, CDR3 protein, CDR3 DNA. The D gene is left open where the match is weak. A clone size is listed for some rows: how often the clone was seen (once, few, many), or a class if it is expanded.

clone size: .
D gene: TRBD1
V gene: TRBV5-1
J gene: TRBJ2-7
CDR3 protein: CASSQREGQGREQYF
CDR3 DNA: TGCGCCAGCAGCCAGAGGGAGGGACAGGGCAGGGAGCAGTACTTC

clone size: .
D gene: TRBD1
V gene: TRBV5-4
J gene: TRBJ1-1
CDR3 protein: CASSVGQGNTEAFF
CDR3 DNA: TGTGCCAGCAGCGTCGGACAGGGGAACACTGAAGCTTTCTTT

clone size: .
D gene: .
V gene: TRBV6-6
J gene: TRBJ2-7
CDR3 protein: CASNIRFNYEQYF
CDR3 DNA: TGTGCCAGCAACATCAGGTTTAACTACGAGCAGTACTTC

clone size: few
D gene: .
V gene: TRBV6-6
J gene: TRBJ1-5
CDR3 protein: CASLPDTANQPQHF
CDR3 DNA: TGTGCCAGCCTACCGGACACAGCCAATCAGCCCCAGCATTTT

clone size: once
D gene: .
V gene: TRBV7-2
J gene: TRBJ2-2
CDR3 protein: CASSPRTQNTGELFF
CDR3 DNA: TGTGCCAGCAGCCCCCGGACACAGAACACCGGGGAGCTGTTTTTT

clone size: few
D gene: .
V gene: TRBV6-5
J gene: TRBJ1-4
CDR3 protein: CASSYEAGLRKLFF
CDR3 DNA: TGTGCCAGCAGTTACGAAGCAGGGTTAAGGAAACTGTTTTTT

clone size: .
D gene: .
V gene: TRBV6-5
J gene: TRBJ2-5
CDR3 protein: CASSLGREIETQYF
CDR3 DNA: TGTGCCAGCAGCCTAGGAAGGGAGATCGAGACCCAGTACTTC

clone size: .
D gene: .
V gene: TRBV7-9
J gene: TRBJ1-3
CDR3 protein: CASSWASSGNTIYF
CDR3 DNA: TGTGCCAGCAGCTGGGCCAGCTCTGGAAACACCATATATTTT

clone size: .
D gene: .
V gene: TRBV18
J gene: TRBJ2-1
CDR3 protein: CASSPPGGGNEQFF
CDR3 DNA: TGTGCCAGCTCACCACCAGGGGGGGGCAATGAGCAGTTCTTC

clone size: .
D gene: .
V gene: TRBV9
J gene: TRBJ1-5
CDR3 protein: CASSAGGGNNQPQHF
CDR3 DNA: TGTGCCAGCAGCGCGGGTGGAGGGAACAATCAGCCCCAGCATTTT

clone size: .
D gene: .
V gene: TRBV28
J gene: TRBJ2-5
CDR3 protein: CASSSSSGQETQYF
CDR3 DNA: TGTGCCAGCAGTTCCTCAAGCGGACAAGAGACCCAGTACTTC

clone size: .
D gene: .
V gene: TRBV4-1
J gene: TRBJ1-3
CDR3 protein: CASSQAPTGGTGSGNTIYF
CDR3 DNA: TGCGCCAGCAGCCAAGCCCCAACCGGAGGGACCGGGTCTGGAAACACCATATATTTT

clone size: .
D gene: TRBD1
V gene: TRBV19
J gene: TRBJ2-5
CDR3 protein: CASSDRVGETQYF
CDR3 DNA: TGTGCCAGTAGTGACAGGGTGGGAGAGACCCAGTACTTC

clone size: .
D gene: .
V gene: TRBV19
J gene: TRBJ2-3
CDR3 protein: CASSPVGTDTQYF
CDR3 DNA: TGTGCCAGTAGTCCAGTAGGCACAGATACGCAGTATTTT

clone size: .
D gene: TRBD1
V gene: TRBV30
J gene: TRBJ1-1
CDR3 protein: CAWGDRGRGDTEAFF
CDR3 DNA: TGTGCCTGGGGGGACAGGGGGCGCGGGGACACTGAAGCTTTCTTT

clone size: .
D gene: TRBD1
V gene: TRBV7-2
J gene: TRBJ1-6
CDR3 protein: CASTPWTGVNSPLHF
CDR3 DNA: TGTGCCAGCACCCCGTGGACAGGGGTCAATTCACCCCTCCACTTT

clone size: medium-sized
D gene: TRBD2
V gene: TRBV28
J gene: TRBJ2-7
CDR3 protein: CASSPGGAKQYF
CDR3 DNA: TGTGCCAGCAGCCCGGGAGGGGCTAAGCAGTACTTC